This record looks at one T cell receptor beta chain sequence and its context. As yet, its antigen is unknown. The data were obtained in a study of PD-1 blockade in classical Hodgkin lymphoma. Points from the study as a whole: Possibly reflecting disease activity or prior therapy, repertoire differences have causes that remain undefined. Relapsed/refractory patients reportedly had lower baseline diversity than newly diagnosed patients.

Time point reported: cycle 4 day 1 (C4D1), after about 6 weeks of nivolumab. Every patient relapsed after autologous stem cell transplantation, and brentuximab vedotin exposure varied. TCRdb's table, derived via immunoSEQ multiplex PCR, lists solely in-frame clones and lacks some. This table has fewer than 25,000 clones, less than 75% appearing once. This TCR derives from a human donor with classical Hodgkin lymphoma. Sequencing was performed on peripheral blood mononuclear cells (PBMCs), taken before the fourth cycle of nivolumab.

CDR3 sequence (DNA): TGTGCCAGCAGCTTAGGAGCTGGGACCTACGAGCAGTACTTC. The encoded protein is CASSLGAGTYEQYF. This chain joins TRBV11-2 and TRBJ2-7; D not certain. Trimming removed 1 base from V and 2 bases from J, with 9 bases in between. Germline V gene data show CDR1 as SGHAT and CDR2 as FQNNGV. CDR3 length: 14 amino acids.